This T cell receptor (beta chain) was sequenced during a study of blood T cells in healthy people across ages (dated by TCRdb to about 2015). Context from the whole study: Template switching captured roughly one uniquely barcoded TCR beta cDNA molecule per two T cells in model experiments. Using deep sequencing normalized with unique cDNA molecular identifiers, the study measured how TCR beta repertoire diversity changes with age. Donors were grouped into four age groups: young (average approximately 16 years), middle-aged (around 39), aged (62) and long-lived (around 80). To avoid experimental bias, donors of different ages were distributed randomly across sequencing lanes. Using the same blood draw, the study looked at two additional independent replicas of 1 million unique cDNA reads for two donors, one aged 18 to 30 and the other aged 80 or older.

Library method: 5' RACE. This sample was sequenced with an Illumina HiSeq 2500. The second PCR ran for about 6 to 12 cycles and used a J-beta primer mix along with a sample-barcoded 5' primer. Each TCR beta cDNA molecule received a unique molecular identifier from a template-switch 5' adaptor carrying 12 random nucleotides. Each sample yielded at least 3 million CDR3-containing paired-end reads. The Mint cDNA synthesis kit, primed by a TRBC-specific oligonucleotide, was used to synthesize first-strand cDNA from all RNA. All cDNA was treated with uracil-DNA glycosylase and then went through a first 18-cycle PCR with the universal primers M1SS and BC2_uni_R. In the source study's methods: Each sample was normalized by randomly selecting 1 million high-quality reads, each carrying a distinct molecular identifier. Instead of being binned into consensus sequences, reads that shared molecular identifiers were thrown out. MiTCR, with a Q25 quality threshold and the strictest error-elimination algorithm, was used for CDR3 identification, clonotype clustering and error correction. A nonparametric unseen species model with Euler transformation was used to estimate a lower bound on total TCR beta diversity. TCRdb reprocessing: public reads trimmed at Q25 with fastp, clones called with MiXCR, in-frame beta chains kept. Rows merge per CDR3 protein into single entries with the most common DNA and genes. TCRdb, not the original authors, processed these V and J calls. A total of about a million distinct CDR3 sequences appear in this sample, roughly half of them only once. The ten largest clonotypes hold 20% to 25% of the sample.

General study outcomes and caveats: As age increased, observed TCR beta diversity per million T cells dropped in a roughly linear way, and a significant reduction was already evident by age 40. Donor CMV infection status was unknown, potentially confounding age-related changes in expanded clonotypes. A strong correlation was found between observed TCR beta diversity and the percentage of naive T cells measured by flow cytometry. Since profiling was done on bulk unsorted PBMCs, naive and antigen-experienced compartments could not be conclusively compared. Total diversity estimates from one million sequenced T cells were considered lower bounds and underestimates. The long-lived group showed more naive CD4+ T cells, fewer expanded clones and increased TCR diversity than the aged group, suggesting age selection.

Donors were 40 or so systemically healthy Caucasian individuals from Russia aged roughly 6 to 95 years. Around 9.9 milliliters of peripheral blood were collected from each donor into EDTA-treated Vacutainer tubes. Ficoll-Paque density-gradient centrifugation was used to isolate PBMCs, with at least 7 million per sample. Total RNA was extracted from PBMCs with Trizol reagent, with at least 5.5 micrograms obtained per sample. Naive CD45RAhigh/CD27high T cell percentages were measured by flow cytometry on a PBMC aliquot from every donor. As concerns this clonotype: Its antigen remains undetermined. Base-call qualities are not available, and no considerably larger clone is one nucleotide away.

The trim is 3 bases for V and 5 bases for J, with a gap of 5 bases between the germline ends. CDR3 length: 12 amino acids, cysteine to phenylalanine. Only the CDR3 region is kept as DNA, spanning 36 bases read in frame from base 1. Via the germline V gene (reference sequence), CDR1 is LNHNV and CDR2 YYDKDF. Sequencing used blood. The receptor's source is a woman aged 55-70 years in good health. This sequence uses TRBV15 and TRBJ1-5, with the D segment identity uncertain. DNA sequence: TGTGCCACCAGCAGTATACATCAGCCCCAGCATTTT. Translation gives CATSSIHQPQHF.